This entry lists 21 T cell receptor beta chains sequenced from one sample in a study of T cells in Graves' hyperthyroidism and ophthalmopathy. Template material for amplifying TCR beta CDR3 regions consisted of RNA transcripts. Using the HTBI primer set, a first-round RT-PCR was run on the TCR CDR3. TCRdb reanalysed the multiplex PCR reads using MiXCR and keeps one entry per CDR3 protein. The sample lists 350,000 or so distinct CDR3 sequences, roughly 20% occurring once. Sequencing was carried out using blood. These receptors were obtained from a woman aged 35 to 49 with Graves' ophthalmopathy.

This clonotype was counted at least ten times. The J gene is TRBJ1-1, the V gene TRBV25-1; D might be TRBD1 (6 bases). In germline, CDR1 is MGHDK, CDR2 SYGVNS. The CDR3 contains 14 residues. The V and J ends lost 8 bases and 3 bases respectively, with 16 bases between them. The DNA of the CDR3 is TGTGCCAGCGTCGCGGGGGCGCGGTACACTGAAGCTTTCTTT. Protein: CASVAGARYTEAFF.

This clonotype was detected ten times or more. The rearrangement uses TRBV7-8 and TRBJ2-7, with TRBD1 identical over 11 bases. Germline V lookup: CDR1 SGHVS, CDR2 FQNEAQ. Trimming cost V 1 base and J 5 bases; bases outside gene matches: 7. The CDR3 is 16 amino acids. The CDR3 nucleotides are TGTGCCAGCAGCTTAGTTGGGGACAGGGGGAATCACGAGCAGTACTTC. Translated: CASSLVGDRGNHEQYF.

This clonotype was picked up many times. The genes are TRBV6-1 and TRBJ1-5; no reliable D call. The CDR3 runs 14 residues. Germline values: CDR1 MNHNS, CDR2 SASEGT. The ends were cut back, 2 bases at V and 8 bases at J, with 13 bases in the middle. The CDR3 loop reads CASSESGRAKPQHF. In DNA form, the CDR3 reads TGTGCCAGCAGTGAAAGTGGTAGGGCTAAGCCCCAGCATTTT.

The rearrangement links TRBV24-1 to TRBJ1-5, with D unresolved. CDR3 size: 14 residues. V was clipped by 4 bases and J by 6 bases, with 12 bases between them. Germline V gene data show CDR1 as KGHDR and CDR2 as SFDVKD. In DNA, the CDR3 is TGTGCCACCAGTGAAACCCGGTGGAGTCAGCCCCAGCATTTT. The encoded protein is CATSETRWSQPQHF.

Note on this clonotype: This CDR3 fails to terminate in the conserved phenylalanine or tryptophan, so it likely reflects a read error. This chain uses TRBV30 with TRBJ1-1; TRBD1 might be the D (6 bases). The length of the CDR3 is 14 residues. Germline CDR1 reads GTSNPN; CDR2 reads SVGIG (reference sequence). Trimming removed 5 bases from V and 3 bases from J, with 16 bases in between. The CDR3, as DNA: TGTGCCTGGTCTGCGGGGGCCGAGTACACTGAAGCTTTCGTT. It specifies CAWSAGAEYTEAFV.

At least ten counts were recorded for this clonotype. The gene calls are TRBV11-2 and TRBJ2-7, with TRBD1 identical over 11 bases. CDR3 size: 16 residues. Germline V CDR1 and CDR2: SGHAT, FQNNGV. The junction had 6 bases not matched to a gene; V was cut back by 1 base and J by 4 bases. CDR3 region: CASSLGRTGGAYEQYF. The DNA for the CDR3 is TGTGCCAGCAGCTTAGGCAGGACAGGGGGCGCGTACGAGCAGTACTTC.

The rearrangement joins TRBV19 to TRBJ1-4; D call uncertain. There are 16 residues in the CDR3. In germline, CDR1 is LNHDA, CDR2 SQIVND (reference sequence). Trimming pared 7 bases from V and 0 bases from J, leaving 15 bases between. CDR3 nucleotide sequence: TGTGCCAGTACCGATTCTCCAGTAGCAACTAATGAAAAACTGTTTTTT. Amino acids: CASTDSPVATNEKLFF.

This clonotype was recorded many times. The CDR3 sequence: CASSFGTGDGTQYF. The CDR3 DNA follows: TGTGCCAGCAGTTTTGGTACAGGGGACGGGACCCAGTACTTC. V and J are TRBV12-3 or TRBV12-4 and TRBJ2-5, with 7 nucleotides matching TRBD1. J was trimmed by 7 bases and V by 3 bases; bases with no gene match: 8. This CDR3 has 14 residues.

This clonotype showed up many times. This may arise from a read error, as a much more abundant clone is one base away. The CDR3 sequence: CASSSGAGWNEQFF. CDR3 bases: TGTGCCAGCAGTTCCGGGGCAGGGTGGAATGAGCAGTTCTTC. The V and J genes are TRBV27 and TRBJ2-1; perhaps D is TRBD1 or TRBD2 (5 bases each). The CDR3 length is 14 residues. The germline gives CDR1 MNHEY, CDR2 SMNVEV (reference sequence). Trimming left V 4 bases short and J 7 bases short, with 14 bases between.

At least ten counts were recorded for this clonotype. The genes are TRBV6-2 or TRBV6-3 and TRBJ2-7; a weak D match, TRBD2 (5 bases). The CDR3 totals 13 residues. The germline V and J ends were trimmed by 7 bases and 6 bases, with 16 bases remaining between them. CDR1 MNHEY and CDR2 SVGEGT come from the germline V gene. The CDR3 protein is CASTSGWESEQYF. In DNA form, the CDR3 reads TGTGCCAGCACCTCGGGATGGGAGTCCGAGCAGTACTTC.

This clonotype has at least ten counts. The gene calls are TRBV28 and TRBJ2-5; a weak D match, TRBD2 (6 bases). Germline values: CDR1 MDHEN, CDR2 SYDVKM. The ends were cut back, 7 bases at V and 5 bases at J, with 20 bases in the middle. There are 15 residues in the CDR3. CDR3: CASTQTGVVRETQYF. The CDR3 DNA reads as TGTGCCAGCACCCAAACGGGAGTGGTGCGGGAGACCCAGTACTTC.

The chain couples TRBV12-3 or TRBV12-4 to TRBJ1-5, with TRBD1 identical over 7 bases. The length of the CDR3 is 15 residues. The V gene end was trimmed by 4 bases and the J gene end by 0 bases; junction bases not matched to a gene: 3. As DNA, the CDR3 is TGTGCCAGCAGTTACACAGGGGATAGCAATCAGCCCCAGCATTTT. Translating gives CASSYTGDSNQPQHF.

At least ten counts were recorded for this clonotype. The rearrangement uses TRBV28 and TRBJ1-1; D unclear. There are 14 residues in the CDR3. The V end was cut by 6 bases, the J end by 4 bases, with 15 bases between. Germline-derived CDR1 and CDR2 are MDHEN and SYDVKM. CDR3 DNA sequence: TGTGCCAGCAGGTCAGCGGCGGTGGCCACTGAAGCTTTCTTT. Translating gives CASRSAAVATEAFF.

This sequence joins TRBV6-5 and TRBJ2-2, with D perhaps assigned TRBD1 or TRBD2 (5 bases each). With 2 bases removed from V and 1 base from J, the gap between germline ends came to 11 bases. CDR3 length: 16 amino acids. The germline V gene has CDR1 MNHEY and CDR2 SVGAGI. The CDR3 DNA sequence: TGTGCCAGCAGTTACATTGTGGGGGTGAACACCGGGGAGCTGTTTTTT. This codes for CASSYIVGVNTGELFF.

This rearrangement joins TRBV6-1 to TRBJ1-3; D possibly corresponds to TRBD1 (5 bases). Trimming removed 6 bases from V and 1 base from J, with 16 bases in between. The CDR3 contains 16 residues. Germline V gene lookup returns CDR1 MNHNS and CDR2 SASEGT. The DNA for the CDR3 is TGTGCCAGCAGGAGCCTGGGCAGGGCGTCTGGAAACACCATATATTTT. Translation: CASRSLGRASGNTIYF.

This clonotype was picked up many times. The chain recombines TRBV12-3 or TRBV12-4 with TRBJ1-1; D possibly corresponds to TRBD1 (5 bases). This CDR3 comprises 14 residues. V lost 6 bases and J lost 0, with 11 bases in between. CDR3: CASSRDRLNTEAFF. The CDR3 nucleotides read TGTGCCAGCAGCCGGGACCGACTGAACACTGAAGCTTTCTTT.

V gene TRBV20-1 combines with J gene TRBJ2-5, with no clear D. With 2 bases removed from V and 1 base from J, the gap between germline ends came to 11 bases. Germline CDR1 reads DFQATT; CDR2 reads SNEGSKA (reference sequence). This CDR3 spans 14 amino acids. The CDR3 DNA is TGCAGTGCTAGAAGAGGCAACCTCCAAGAGACCCAGTACTTC. Its translation is CSARRGNLQETQYF.

This clonotype was found many times. This chain connects TRBV28 to TRBJ1-5, with D uncertain. The CDR3 has 12 residues. CDR1 is MDHEN and CDR2 is SYDVKM in the germline V gene. V was cut by 6 bases and J by 8 bases, with 11 bases left in between. CDR3 nucleotides: TGTGCCAGCAGCGACACAGTTAAGCCCCAGCATTTT. Its translation is CASSDTVKPQHF.

The chain employs TRBV7-9 and TRBJ2-7, with D tentatively TRBD2 (7 bases). V gave up 4 bases and J gave up 4 bases, with 17 bases separating them. The germline CDR1 and CDR2 sequences are SEHNR and FQNEAQ (reference sequence). The CDR3 is made up of 15 amino acids. CDR3 in amino acids: CASSYQGGGAYEQYF. The CDR3 nucleotides read TGTGCCAGCAGCTACCAAGGGGGGGGGGCATACGAGCAGTACTTC. The full variable domain, completed using reference TRBV7-9 and TRBJ2-7, is DTGVSQNPRHKITKRGQNVTFRCDPISEHNRLYWYRQTLGQGPEFLTYFQNEAQLEKSRLLSDRFSAERPKGSFSTLEIQRTEQGDSAMYLCASSYQGGGAYEQYFGPGTRLTVT.

This clonotype was found many times. The rearrangement joins TRBV28 to TRBJ2-5; TRBD2 matches at 13 bases. Trimming took 6 bases from V and 6 from J; bases not matched to a gene: 7. Germline lookup yields CDR1 MDHEN and CDR2 SYDVKM. The CDR3 runs to 15 residues. CDR3 in amino acids: CASRPGLAGAQTQYF. CDR3 DNA: TGTGCCAGCAGACCCGGACTAGCGGGAGCACAGACCCAGTACTTC.

This chain uses TRBV3-1 with TRBJ1-2, with TRBD1 matching over 9 bases. V was clipped by 1 base and J by 7 bases; unmatched bases: 7. Per the germline V gene, CDR1 is LGHDT and CDR2 is YNNKEL (reference sequence). This CDR3 region has 15 residues. The CDR3 DNA reads TGTGCCAGCAGCCAAGTATCACAGGGGGCGGCTGGCTACACCTTC. Its protein is CASSQVSQGAAGYTF.